The 28 T cell receptor beta chains reported below all come from one sample, sequenced in a study of T-cell reconstitution after alpha-beta-depleted transplantation in children. The TCRbeta library incorporated unique molecular identifiers. Each CDR3 protein is one row after TCRdb ran MiXCR on the PCR reads. The sample carries some 830,000 distinct CDR3 sequences, 16% recorded once. Sample: PBMCs, mostly from graft donor cells, taken 360 days after TCRalphabeta/CD19-depleted stem cell transplant. The source of these receptors is a male patient younger than 18 who had a stem cell transplant for acute lymphoblastic leukemia, so the T cells may come from the graft donor.

This clonotype appeared a few times. The genes are TRBV12-3 or TRBV12-4 and TRBJ2-1; TRBD2 might be the D (6 bases). CDR3 length: 16 amino acids. V lost 3 bases and J lost 3, with 15 bases in between. The CDR3 bases are TGTGCCAGCAGTTTCAGTCCGGGACTCTACTACAATGAGCAGTTCTTC. Protein: CASSFSPGLYYNEQFF.

This clonotype turned up a few times. The chain employs TRBV4-1 and TRBJ1-2; D unclear. V dropped 4 bases and J dropped 0 bases, with 18 bases sitting between them. Germline loops: CDR1 MGHRA, CDR2 YSYEKL. The CDR3 is 17 residues long. The CDR3 loop reads CASSRRPGTDPNYGYTF. CDR3 sequence (DNA): TGCGCCAGCAGCCGAAGACCCGGAACAGACCCTAACTATGGCTACACCTTC.

The CDR3 coding sequence is TGCGCCAGCGCATCAGGGGGCCGGGTTAACACTGAAGCTTTCTTT. This translates into CASASGGRVNTEAFF. The chain couples TRBV5-1 to TRBJ1-1; 8 bases are shared with TRBD1. The V and J ends lost 7 bases and 2 bases, in that order; junction bases with no gene match: 10. The CDR3 extends over 15 amino acids. Germline-derived CDR1 and CDR2 are SGHRS and YFSETQ.

The sample holds a few counts of this clonotype. V and J are TRBV5-1 and TRBJ2-1; 7 bases line up with TRBD2. The J segment lost 2 bases and the V segment lost 3 bases, leaving 2 bases of the junction unmatched. CDR1 is SGHRS and CDR2 is YFSETQ in the germline V gene. This CDR3 has 14 residues. CDR3 bases: TGCGCCAGCAGCTGGGGACTAACCTACAATGAGCAGTTCTTC. It specifies CASSWGLTYNEQFF.

This sequence joins TRBV9 and TRBJ2-1, with no clear D. CDR1 SGDLS and CDR2 YYNGEE come from the germline V gene. The CDR3 totals 14 residues. The ends were cut back, 2 bases at V and 5 bases at J, with 11 bases in the middle. CDR3 sequence reads: CASSVLGGNNEQFF. In nucleotides, the CDR3 is TGTGCCAGCAGCGTCCTGGGCGGCAACAATGAGCAGTTCTTC. Full variable domain (rest looked up from reference TRBV9 and TRBJ2-1): DSGVTQTPKHLITATGQRVTLRCSPRSGDLSVYWYQQSLDQGLQFLIQYYNGEERAKGNILERFSAQQFPDLHSELNLSSLELGDSALYFCASSVLGGNNEQFFGPGTRLTVL.

The chain combines TRBV7-3 with TRBJ2-7; 7 bases agree with TRBD1. V lost 2 bases and J lost 5; bases outside the gene matches: 12. Germline V gives CDR1 SGHTA, CDR2 FQGTGA. The CDR3 runs to 16 residues. This CDR3 is CASSLGPPETGNEQYF. CDR3 coding DNA: TGTGCCAGCAGCTTAGGGCCCCCCGAGACAGGGAACGAGCAGTACTTC.

This chain links TRBV5-1 with TRBJ2-7, with a possible D match to TRBD1 (6 bases). V was cut by 0 bases and J by 2 bases, with 9 bases left in between. Germline V gene lookup returns CDR1 SGHRS and CDR2 YFSETQ. The CDR3 sequence is 14 residues long. CDR3 sequence reads: CASSLGQVAYEQYF. DNA of the CDR3: TGCGCCAGCAGCTTGGGACAGGTAGCCTACGAGCAGTACTTC.

The chain recombines TRBV12-3 or TRBV12-4 with TRBJ2-5; D unclear. Trimming left V 7 bases short and J 7 bases short, with 10 bases between. CDR3 length: 11 amino acids. The CDR3 nucleotides are TGTGCCAGCACTGTGGTGGGGACCCAGTACTTC. Translation: CASTVVGTQYF.

The rearrangement links TRBV9 to TRBJ2-7; TRBD1 matches at 7 bases. V shed 4 bases, J shed 5 bases, and the junction held 12 bases outside the gene matches. This CDR3 region has 15 residues. In germline, CDR1 is SGDLS, CDR2 YYNGEE. Written as DNA, the CDR3 is TGTGCCAGCAGCCCAGAGGGCAGGGGGAACGACGAGCAGTACTTC. It specifies CASSPEGRGNDEQYF.

The CDR3 nucleotides read TGTGCCAGCAGCTTTTTGTACTCTTCCTACGAGCAGTACTTC. This codes for CASSFLYSSYEQYF. This sequence joins TRBV13 and TRBJ2-7; no firm D call. Germline V gene sequence: CDR1 PRHDT, CDR2 FYEKMQ (reference sequence). V was trimmed by 3 bases and J by 1 base, leaving 10 bases between them. The CDR3 consists of 14 residues.

CDR3 bases: TGTGCCAGCAGCGGGACAGGACTAAATCGGGAGACCCAGTACTTC. Amino acid sequence: CASSGTGLNRETQYF. The chain recombines TRBV12-3 or TRBV12-4 with TRBJ2-5; TRBD1 agrees at 8 bases. V lost 6 bases and J lost 5; bases outside the gene matches: 11. The CDR3 has 15 residues.

Ten or more counts support this clonotype. The chain has TRBV7-7 and TRBJ2-5; 7 bases are a match to TRBD1. With 5 bases clipped from V and 4 bases from J, the junction kept 7 bases outside the gene matches. Germline V gene lookup returns CDR1 SSHAT and CDR2 FNYEAQ (reference sequence). The CDR3 length is 14 residues. The CDR3 nucleotides read TGTGCCAGCAGCAAAACAGGGGTCCGAGAGACCCAGTACTTC. This codes for CASSKTGVRETQYF.

The V and J genes are TRBV10-1 and TRBJ2-1; D tentatively reads TRBD1 or TRBD2 (5 bases each). This CDR3 has 16 amino acids. V was clipped by 4 bases and J by 0 bases, with 13 bases between them. CDR1 is WNHNN, CDR2 SYGVQD, per germline (reference sequence). CDR3 sequence reads: CASSGGESSSYNEQFF. The CDR3 region has the DNA TGCGCCAGCAGTGGAGGGGAATCTAGCTCCTACAATGAGCAGTTCTTC.

This clonotype was seen more than once but under ten times. The chain has TRBV5-1 and TRBJ2-1; D possibly corresponds to TRBD2 (6 bases). There are 15 residues in the CDR3. The ends were cut back, 4 bases at V and 9 bases at J, with 20 bases in the middle. Per the germline V gene, CDR1 is SGHRS and CDR2 is YFSETQ. The CDR3 spells CASSPGLPPGGEQFF. For the CDR3, the DNA is TGCGCCAGCAGCCCGGGACTTCCCCCTGGCGGTGAGCAGTTCTTC.

The chain links TRBV4-2 to TRBJ2-3, with D uncertain. CDR1 is LGHNA, CDR2 YNFKEQ, per germline. This CDR3 contains 15 residues. Deletions cut 0 bases from V and 2 bases from J, with 9 bases between. The CDR3 sequence: CASSQDLYFTDTQYF. The CDR3 DNA reads as TGTGCCAGCAGCCAAGATCTATACTTCACAGATACGCAGTATTTT.

Concerning this clonotype itself: A read error is likely, as this CDR3 ends without the conserved phenylalanine or tryptophan. The chain has TRBV7-9 and TRBJ1-1; D is unresolved. CDR1 and CDR2 from the germline V gene are SEHNR and FQNEAQ (reference sequence). The CDR3 length is 13 residues. Trimming shortened V by 2 bases and J by 2 bases, and 6 bases separated the two germline ends. The CDR3 region is CASSLPANTEAFS. In DNA form, the CDR3 reads TGTGCCAGCAGCTTACCAGCTAACACTGAAGCTTTCTCT.

The chain employs TRBV3-1 and TRBJ2-7; the D gene is possibly TRBD2 (5 bases). Germline CDR1 reads LGHDT; CDR2 reads YNNKEL (reference sequence). The V and J ends lost 3 bases and 2 bases respectively, with 11 bases between them. The CDR3 is 14 residues long. CDR3 coding DNA: TGTGCCAGCAGCCAGGTCACTAGTCCCTACGAGCAGTACTTC. Translating it yields CASSQVTSPYEQYF.

The chain links TRBV25-1 to TRBJ1-5, with 7 bases that match TRBD1. The CDR3 runs 16 residues. Germline V gene lookup returns CDR1 MGHDK and CDR2 SYGVNS. V was pared by 8 bases and J by 2 bases, with 12 bases of the junction left unmatched. This CDR3 reads CASDSRGADGNQPQHF. CDR3 sequence (DNA): TGTGCCAGCGATAGCAGGGGGGCGGACGGCAATCAGCCCCAGCATTTT.

V is TRBV21-1 and J is TRBJ2-1; the table's TRBD2 call for D was not verified on the DNA. TRBV21-1 is classified as a pseudogene. The CDR3 is made up of 18 amino acids. The CDR3 here is CASSLLRGSGAGHNEQFF. The CDR3 DNA reads TGTGCCAGCAGCTTACTACGGGGCTCGGGTGCAGGCCACAATGAGCAGTTCTTC.

This clonotype was counted a few times. V usage is TRBV9 and J usage is TRBJ2-1, with 9 bases that match TRBD2. Germline CDR1 reads SGDLS; CDR2 reads YYNGEE. This CDR3 has 16 residues. With V trimmed by 3 bases and J by 4 bases, 8 bases remained unmatched. The CDR3 bases are TGTGCCAGCAGCGCCATGGCTAGCGGGGAGTACAATGAGCAGTTCTTC. It yields the protein CASSAMASGEYNEQFF.

This clonotype has just a few counts. This chain links TRBV4-2 with TRBJ2-6, with D tentatively TRBD1 or TRBD2 (7 bases each). V gave up 8 bases and J gave up 2 bases, with 16 bases separating them. CDR3 size: 16 residues. CDR1 and CDR2 from the germline V gene are LGHNA and YNFKEQ. The CDR3 DNA is TGTGCCAGCCAGGGGGGGAGGGCCGCTGGGGCCAACGTCCTGACTTTC. Protein: CASQGGRAAGANVLTF.

The V and J genes are TRBV12-3 or TRBV12-4 and TRBJ2-1; a weak D match, TRBD2 (5 bases). This CDR3 has 13 amino acids. V lost 5 bases and J 12 bases, leaving 17 bases between the germline ends. The CDR3 is CASSLKAASVQFF. DNA of the CDR3: TGTGCCAGCAGTCTTAAAGCGGCCTCCGTGCAGTTCTTC.

The rearrangement uses TRBV7-9 and TRBJ2-3; 11 bases map to TRBD2. V gave up 7 bases and J gave up 7 bases; unmatched junction bases: 10. The germline V gene encodes CDR1 SEHNR and CDR2 FQNEAQ (reference sequence). This CDR3 is built from 15 residues. The CDR3 nucleotides are TGTGCCAGCACCCCCCTTAGCGGGAGGGCAAATACGCAGTATTTT. Amino acids: CASTPLSGRANTQYF.

V gene TRBV4-1 combines with J gene TRBJ2-7, with D possibly TRBD1 on 6 matching bases. The CDR3 is 15 residues long. V was shortened by 1 base and J by 2 bases, with 12 bases between the two germline ends. Looked up from germline, CDR1 is MGHRA and CDR2 is YSYEKL. The CDR3 nucleotides read TGCGCCAGCAGCCAAGTTGAGGACAGTACCTACGAGCAGTACTTC. It codes for CASSQVEDSTYEQYF.

This clonotype turned up a few times. This chain connects TRBV5-1 to TRBJ2-3; possible D gene TRBD2, 6 bases. V was pared by 0 bases and J by 2 bases, with 16 bases between. The CDR3 sequence is 17 residues long. Germline CDR1 and CDR2: SGHRS and YFSETQ. The CDR3 DNA reads TGCGCCAGCAGCTTGGGCCTCCCCACGGGAGACACAGATACGCAGTATTTT. Its translation: CASSLGLPTGDTDTQYF. The variable domain in full, completed from reference TRBV5-1 and TRBJ2-3, reads KAGVTQTPRYLIKTRGQQVTLSCSPISGHRSVSWYQQTPGQGLQFLFEYFSETQRNKGNFPGRFSGRQFSNSRSEMNVSTLELGDSALYLCASSLGLPTGDTDTQYFGPGTRLTVL.

The chain combines TRBV29-1 with TRBJ2-7; D tentatively fits TRBD1 or TRBD2 (7 bases each). The CDR3 is 14 residues long. With 7 bases removed from V and 5 bases from J, the gap between germline ends came to 21 bases. Germline V gene lookup returns CDR1 SQVTM and CDR2 ANQGSEA. CDR3 DNA: TGCAGCGCGGGCGGCGTGGGAGGGGGCGACGAGCAGTACTTC. This sequence encodes CSAGGVGGGDEQYF.

This clonotype was seen repeatedly, ten times or more. The V call is TRBV15, the J call TRBJ2-3; the D gene is possibly TRBD2 (6 bases). The CDR3 is 16 amino acids. The V end was cut by 0 bases, the J end by 0 bases, with 10 bases between. From germline, CDR1 is LNHNV and CDR2 YYDKDF (reference sequence). CDR3 residues: CATSRDGGISTDTQYF. In nucleotides, the CDR3 is TGTGCCACCAGCAGAGATGGAGGGATAAGCACAGATACGCAGTATTTT.

The chain uses TRBV20-1 and TRBJ2-3; 9 bases agree with TRBD2. V was pared by 2 bases and J by 2 bases, with 8 bases of the junction left unmatched. Germline loops: CDR1 DFQATT, CDR2 SNEGSKA (reference sequence). The CDR3 is made up of 16 amino acids. The CDR3: CSARRVSGRLTDTQYF. In nucleotides, the CDR3 is TGCAGTGCTAGACGCGTGAGCGGGAGGCTCACAGATACGCAGTATTTT.